What follows are 5 T cell receptor beta chains derived from one specimen sequenced in a study of blood T cell repertoires in COVID-19. The protocol was immunoSEQ multiplex PCR, while the TCRdb copy is restricted to in-frame clones and leaves out a portion. Of some 390,000 clones in the sample, roughly nine tenths are singletons; the top ten hold less than 2%. The specimen was PBMCs or T cells enriched from blood (not recorded which). Every receptor here comes from a woman aged 25 to 39 who had recovered from COVID-19.

This chain links TRBV19 with TRBJ1-5, with 7 bases that match TRBD1. This CDR3 is built from 16 residues. CDR1 is LNHDA, CDR2 SQIVND, per germline (reference sequence). Losses at the gene ends were 3 bases for V and 6 bases for J; bases not matched to a gene: 11. The CDR3 nucleotides read TGTGCCAGTAGTATCAAAATAGGGGGCCGGGGTCAGCCCCAGCATTTT. It is translated as CASSIKIGGRGQPQHF.

The chain employs TRBV4-3 and TRBJ1-6, with D uncertain. The CDR3 sequence is 14 residues long. Germline V gene data show CDR1 as LGHNA and CDR2 as YSLEER. Trimming removed 3 bases at V and 5 bases at J, with 8 bases between. The CDR3 loop is CASSQETDNSPLHF. The CDR3 DNA reads as TGCGCCAGCAGCCAGGAAACAGATAATTCACCCCTCCACTTT.

V is TRBV5-1 and J is TRBJ2-1, with 10 positions matching TRBD2. The CDR3 sequence is 15 residues long. Looked up from germline, CDR1 is SGHRS and CDR2 is YFSETQ. The J segment lost 3 bases and the V segment lost 4 bases, leaving 4 bases of the junction unmatched. CDR3: CASSPSGSDYNEQFF. CDR3 DNA: TGCGCCAGCAGCCCTAGCGGGAGTGACTACAATGAGCAGTTCTTC.

The chain recombines TRBV27 with TRBJ1-5; D may be TRBD1 (5 bases). Trimming removed 6 bases from V and 0 bases from J, with 18 bases in between. CDR3 size: 17 residues. The germline gives CDR1 MNHEY, CDR2 SMNVEV (reference sequence). CDR3 region: CASRPRSFRDSNQPQHF. The CDR3, as DNA: TGTGCCAGCAGGCCGCGTAGCTTCAGGGATAGCAATCAGCCCCAGCATTTT.

This clone was found once. The chain is built from TRBV6-6 and TRBJ2-1; 9 bases match TRBD2. The CDR3 contains 18 residues. The trim removed 6 bases at V and 7 bases at J, leaving 19 bases unmatched. Per germline, CDR1 MNHNY and CDR2 SVGAGI (reference sequence). In DNA form, the CDR3 reads TGTGCCAGCAGCCGAGGGGTTATGACTAGCGGTTCTCATAATGAGCAGTTCTTC. Translated: CASSRGVMTSGSHNEQFF.